This is a list of T cell receptor beta chains from one sample in a study of vaccination effects on CD4 cells after COVID-19. These receptors are not linked to any known antigen. Profiling relied on immunoSEQ multiplex PCR, and the TCRdb table lists in-frame clones only, not all of them. The data show roughly 23,000 clones, about three quarters seen once. The sample in question was CD4+ T cells from PBMCs cultured with HCoV-229E spike peptides, obtained before COVID-19 vaccination. The source is a human donor who received a COVID-19 vaccine. Both conserved end residues are part of each CDR3. A D gene is named only where the DNA matches it firmly. Clone size is shown for a subset of rows, as once, few, many or a class of expanded clone.

TRBD2,few,TRBJ2-1,TRBV2,TGTGCCAGCAGTGAGGACCTAGCGGTGAATGAGCAGTTCTTC,CASSEDLAVNEQFF
NA,NA,TRBJ1-1,TRBV2,TGTGCCAGCAGTGGGTATCTGAACACTGAAGCTTTCTTT,CASSGYLNTEAFF
NA,NA,TRBJ2-1,TRBV6-4,TGTGCCAGCAGTGAGCAGGCGGGGTACCCTTACAATGAGCAGTTCTTC,CASSEQAGYPYNEQFF
NA,NA,TRBJ1-6,TRBV5-4,TGTGCCAGCAGCTTGGACGAGGGAGATAATTCACCCCTCCACTTT,CASSLDEGDNSPLHF
TRBD1,NA,TRBJ1-4,TRBV10-3,TGTGCCATCAGGGGGACAGGGGATGAAAAACTGTTTTTT,CAIRGTGDEKLFF
TRBD1,NA,TRBJ1-1,TRBV20-1,TGCAGTACCAGGGGGACTGAAGCTTTCTTT,CSTRGTEAFF
NA,NA,TRBJ1-3,TRBV7-2,TGTGCCAGCAGTCGGGACACCAGCTCTGGAAACACCATATATTTT,CASSRDTSSGNTIYF
TRBD1,NA,TRBJ1-1,TRBV5-1,TGCGCCAGCAGCCAAGACAGGGGGGAAGCTTTCTTT,CASSQDRGEAFF
TRBD1,NA,TRBJ1-4,TRBV3-1/TRBV3-2,TGTGCCAGCAGCCAACCTGACAGGGACGAAAAACTGTTTTTT,CASSQPDRDEKLFF
NA,NA,TRBJ2-1,TRBV7-9,TGTGCCAGCAGCTTTAGGATGACACTCCGGGGAAGTGAGCAGTTCTTC,CASSFRMTLRGSEQFF
NA,NA,TRBJ1-1,TRBV5-6,TGTGCCAGCAGCGTGGTGGGGGGGAAGGCTGAAGCTTTCTTT,CASSVVGGKAEAFF
TRBD2,NA,TRBJ2-2,TRBV11-2,TGTGTCAGCAGCCCCCGCGGGGCGGGAGGGACCGGGGAGCTGTTTTTT,CVSSPRGAGGTGELFF
NA,NA,TRBJ2-7,TRBV2,TGTGCCAGCAGTCCTCAAGCCGAGCAGTACTTC,CASSPQAEQYF
TRBD1,NA,TRBJ1-2,TRBV4-1,TGCGCCAGCTGGGACAGGGGTAGTGTAAGCAGTACCTTC,CASWDRGSVSSTF
TRBD1,few,TRBJ1-2,TRBV18,TGTGCCAGCTCACCAACAGGGGAAGGGAGCTATGGCTACACCTTC,CASSPTGEGSYGYTF
TRBD1,NA,TRBJ1-2,TRBV6-5,TGTGCCAGCAGACTCGACAGGGTGGTTGGCTACACCTTC,CASRLDRVVGYTF
TRBD2,NA,TRBJ2-5,TRBV15,TGTGCCACCAGCAGAGGGGCTAGCGGGATAGAGACCCAGTACTTC,CATSRGASGIETQYF
NA,NA,TRBJ2-7,TRBV18,TGTGCCAGCTCACCATTTAGTATGGGACTTCCCCCCTACGAGCAGTACTTC,CASSPFSMGLPPYEQYF
NA,NA,TRBJ2-5,TRBV5-4,TGTGCCAGCAGCTTAGATTCTCAGGGGATCGGGACCCAGTACTTC,CASSLDSQGIGTQYF
NA,NA,TRBJ2-7,TRBV13,TGTGCCAGCAGCTCCGGGCGGAGGACCTACGAGCAGTACTTC,CASSSGRRTYEQYF
NA,NA,TRBJ1-1,TRBV2,TGTGCCAGCAGCAACGATTGGGATGGAGCTGAAGCTTTCTTT,CASSNDWDGAEAFF
NA,NA,TRBJ1-3,TRBV7-9,TGTGCCAGCAGCTTTTCAGGGAGCTCTGGAAACACCATATATTTT,CASSFSGSSGNTIYF
NA,NA,TRBJ2-7,TRBV6-6,TGTGCCAGCAGTCCGGCCCCGCTCACCTACGAGCAGTACTTC,CASSPAPLTYEQYF
NA,NA,TRBJ1-2,TRBV6-4,TGTGCCAGCAGTTACCACACGCCCTCTGTGGATGGCTACACCTTC,CASSYHTPSVDGYTF
NA,NA,TRBJ2-7,TRBV19,TGTGCCAGTAGTTCCAGTCGGTTGGGCGAGCAGTACTTC,CASSSSRLGEQYF
NA,few,TRBJ1-1,TRBV18,TGTGCCAGCTCACGAAGATCAGACACTGAAGCTTTCTTT,CASSRRSDTEAFF
TRBD1,NA,TRBJ2-1,TRBV5-1,TGCGCCAGCAGCTTGGAGGGACAGGGGTCCTACAATGAGCAGTTCTTC,CASSLEGQGSYNEQFF
TRBD1,NA,TRBJ1-2,TRBV5-5,TGTGCCAGCAGCTTGGAAGGACAGGGGGCGCGGTACACCTTC,CASSLEGQGARYTF
TRBD1,NA,TRBJ1-4,TRBV6-6,TGTGCCAGCAGTCGACAGGGGGCTAATGAAAAACTGTTTTTT,CASSRQGANEKLFF
TRBD2,NA,TRBJ2-3,TRBV7-9,TGTGCCAGCAGCCGCGGGACTAGCGGGGGGGATACGCAGTATTTT,CASSRGTSGGDTQYF
NA,NA,TRBJ2-2,TRBV25-1,TGTGCCAGCAAATCTGGCTACTTCGGGGAGCTGTTTTTT,CASKSGYFGELFF
NA,NA,TRBJ1-3,TRBV25-1,TGTGCCAGCAGTGATTCTTTTTCTGGAAACACCATATATTTT,CASSDSFSGNTIYF
NA,few,TRBJ2-2,TRBV19,TGTGCCACCAGGGGTGAGAACACCGGGGAGCTGTTTTTT,CATRGENTGELFF
TRBD1,NA,TRBJ2-3,TRBV5-1,TGCGCCAGCAGCTTGGGAAGGACAGGGACTAGCACAGATACGCAGTATTTT,CASSLGRTGTSTDTQYF
NA,NA,TRBJ2-7,TRBV25-1,TGTGCCAGCAGTGGGCCGTACCCGGGCGCCAGGTTC,CASSGPYPGARF
TRBD1,NA,TRBJ1-1,TRBV5-1,TGCGCCAGCAGTTCTGGACAGGAGAGGGAAGCTTTCTTT,CASSSGQEREAFF
NA,NA,TRBJ2-7,TRBV7-8,TGTGCCAGCAGCTTAGCGCTGGGCAAATCCGAGCAGTACTTC,CASSLALGKSEQYF
TRBD1,NA,TRBJ1-2,TRBV2,TGTGCCAGCAGTGAGCAGGGGGCAGGAAACTATGGCTACACCTTC,CASSEQGAGNYGYTF
NA,few,TRBJ1-1,TRBV4-2,TGTGCCAGCAGTTATCAAAGAGGTAGCACTGAAGCTTTCTTT,CASSYQRGSTEAFF
NA,NA,TRBJ2-3,TRBV19,TGTGCCAGTACCTGGGGCCTCACAGATACGCAGTATTTT,CASTWGLTDTQYF
NA,NA,TRBJ1-1,TRBV6-1,TGTGCCAGCAGTGAAGTTTTAGCAGACACTTCCATGAACACTGAAGCTTTCTTT,CASSEVLADTSMNTEAFF
NA,NA,TRBJ2-1,TRBV5-1,TGCGCCAGCAGCTTGGTTGGCAGGGGATACAATGAGCAGTTCTTC,CASSLVGRGYNEQFF
NA,NA,TRBJ1-2,TRBV6-2/TRBV6-3,TGTGCCAGCAGTTTGATAGGTAGCTATGGCTACACCTTC,CASSLIGSYGYTF
NA,NA,TRBJ1-5,TRBV5-4,TGTGCCAGCAGCCGTGATCAGGGCCCTAATCAGCCCCAGCATTTT,CASSRDQGPNQPQHF
TRBD1,few,TRBJ2-5,TRBV30,TGTGCCTGGAGTTATAAGGGGGCGAATGGAGAGACCCAGTACTTC,CAWSYKGANGETQYF
NA,NA,TRBJ1-5,TRBV18,TGTGCCAGCTCCTCTCTAGGGGGTGGGGGCAATCAGCCCCAGCATTTT,CASSSLGGGGNQPQHF
TRBD1,NA,TRBJ1-1,TRBV12-5,TGTGCTAGTGGTTTGGGCTCCCGGGGACAGGCTTCGGTTTTCTTT,CASGLGSRGQASVFF